These 4 T cell receptor beta chains were sequenced from one sample in a study of cytomegalovirus exposure and HLA in healthy donors. PCR used 60 Vbeta primers and 13 Jbeta primers. Sequenced by immunoSEQ multiplex PCR; TCRdb stores in-frame clones only, minus some. This sample's table has some 130,000 clones. Sequencing used PBMCs. All receptors derive from a man younger than 35 in good health and CMV-seronegative.

The chain joins TRBV7-2 to TRBJ2-7; D gene uncertain. In germline, CDR1 is SGHTA, CDR2 FQGNSA. The CDR3 has 14 residues. Trimming took 1 base from V and 4 from J, leaving 11 bases between them. The chain's CDR3 is CASSLVVSGYEQYF. The CDR3 DNA reads as TGTGCCAGCAGCTTAGTGGTGAGTGGTTACGAGCAGTACTTC. The whole variable domain, remainder taken from reference TRBV7-2 and TRBJ2-7, is GAGVSQSPSNKVTEKGKDVELRCDPISGHTALYWYRQSLGQGLEFLIYFQGNSAPDKSGLPSDRFSAERTGGSVSTLTIQRTQQEDSAVYLCASSLVVSGYEQYFGPGTRLTVT.

The chain recombines TRBV11-2 with TRBJ1-4; weak D call: TRBD1 (6 bases). Trimming pared 5 bases from V and 7 bases from J, leaving 17 bases between. This CDR3 is 15 amino acids long. The germline CDR1 and CDR2 sequences are SGHAT and FQNNGV. CDR3 DNA sequence: TGTGCCAGCAGCCCCATTACAGGGTTGGCTGAAAAACTGTTTTTT. Encoded protein: CASSPITGLAEKLFF.

The chain links TRBV6-1 to TRBJ2-1; 7 positions match TRBD2. V trimming: 7 bases; J trimming: 5 bases; junction bases outside the gene matches: 11. The CDR3 is 15 residues long. Germline CDR1 MNHNS, CDR2 SASEGT. CDR3 sequence reads: CASTEGLAANNEQFF. As DNA, the CDR3 is TGTGCCAGCACCGAGGGTCTAGCGGCCAACAATGAGCAGTTCTTC.

V and J are TRBV9 and TRBJ2-7; no clear D gene. V gave up 0 bases and J gave up 0 bases, with 7 bases separating them. The CDR3 covers 14 residues. Germline loops: CDR1 SGDLS, CDR2 YYNGEE. The CDR3 here is CASSVGAGSYEQYF. The CDR3 DNA is TGTGCCAGCAGCGTAGGGGCCGGCTCCTACGAGCAGTACTTC.